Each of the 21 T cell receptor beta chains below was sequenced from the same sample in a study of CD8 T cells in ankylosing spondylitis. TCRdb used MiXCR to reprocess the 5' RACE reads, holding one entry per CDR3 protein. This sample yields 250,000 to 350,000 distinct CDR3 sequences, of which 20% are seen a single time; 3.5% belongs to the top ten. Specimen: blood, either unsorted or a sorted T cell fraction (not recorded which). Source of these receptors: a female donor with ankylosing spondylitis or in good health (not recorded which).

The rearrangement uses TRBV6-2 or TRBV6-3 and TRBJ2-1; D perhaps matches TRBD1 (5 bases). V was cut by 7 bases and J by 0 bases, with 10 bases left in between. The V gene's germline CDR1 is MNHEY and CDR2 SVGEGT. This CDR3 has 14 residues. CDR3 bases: TGTGCCAGCACCAGGGATTTCTCCTACAATGAGCAGTTCTTC. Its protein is CASTRDFSYNEQFF.

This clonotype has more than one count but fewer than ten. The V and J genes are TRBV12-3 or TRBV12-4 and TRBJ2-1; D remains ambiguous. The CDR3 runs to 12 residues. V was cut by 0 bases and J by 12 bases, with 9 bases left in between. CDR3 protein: CASSLAAVSQFF. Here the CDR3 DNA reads TGTGCCAGCAGTTTAGCGGCAGTCTCGCAGTTCTTC.

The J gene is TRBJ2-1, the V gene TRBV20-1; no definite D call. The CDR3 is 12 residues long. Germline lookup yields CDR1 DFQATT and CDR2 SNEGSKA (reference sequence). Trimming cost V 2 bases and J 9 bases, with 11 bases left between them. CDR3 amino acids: CSARRGTSEQFF. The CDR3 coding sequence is TGCAGTGCTAGACGAGGTACGAGTGAGCAGTTCTTC.

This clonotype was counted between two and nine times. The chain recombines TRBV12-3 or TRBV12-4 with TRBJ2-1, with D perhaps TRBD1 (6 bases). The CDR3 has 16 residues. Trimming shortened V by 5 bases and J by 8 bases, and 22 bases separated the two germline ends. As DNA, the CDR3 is TGTGCCAGCAGTCGAGGACAGCCTCCAGGGGCCTATGAGCAGTTCTTC. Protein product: CASSRGQPPGAYEQFF.

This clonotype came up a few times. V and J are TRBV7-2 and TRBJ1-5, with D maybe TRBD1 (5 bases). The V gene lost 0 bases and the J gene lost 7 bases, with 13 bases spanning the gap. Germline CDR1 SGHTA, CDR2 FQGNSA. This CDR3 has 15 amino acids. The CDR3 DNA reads TGTGCCAGCAGCTTAGCGGGAGGGGAGGAGCAGCCCCAGCATTTT. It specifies CASSLAGGEEQPQHF.

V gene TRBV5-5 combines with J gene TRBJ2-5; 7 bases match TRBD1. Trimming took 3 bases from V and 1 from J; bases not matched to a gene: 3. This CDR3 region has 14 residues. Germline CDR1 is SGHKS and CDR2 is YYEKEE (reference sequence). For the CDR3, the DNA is TGTGCCAGCAGCTCCAACAGGGGCCAAGAGACCCAGTACTTC. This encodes CASSSNRGQETQYF.

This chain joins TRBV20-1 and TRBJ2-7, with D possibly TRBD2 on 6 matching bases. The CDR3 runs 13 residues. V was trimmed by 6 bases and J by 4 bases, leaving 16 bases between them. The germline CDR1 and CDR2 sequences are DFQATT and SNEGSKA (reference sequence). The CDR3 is CSANDRGSYEQYF. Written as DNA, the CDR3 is TGCAGTGCGAACGACCGGGGGTCTTACGAGCAGTACTTC.

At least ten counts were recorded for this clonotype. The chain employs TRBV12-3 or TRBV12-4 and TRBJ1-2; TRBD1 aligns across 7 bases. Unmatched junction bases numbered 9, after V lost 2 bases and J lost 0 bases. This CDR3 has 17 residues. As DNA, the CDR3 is TGTGCCAGCAGTTTACGAGCGGAGGGGACAGCTAACTATGGCTACACCTTC. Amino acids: CASSLRAEGTANYGYTF.

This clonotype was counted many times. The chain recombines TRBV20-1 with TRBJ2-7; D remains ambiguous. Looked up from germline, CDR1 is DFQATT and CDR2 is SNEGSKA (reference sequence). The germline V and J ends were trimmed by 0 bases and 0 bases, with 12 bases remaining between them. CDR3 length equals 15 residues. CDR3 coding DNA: TGCAGTGCTAGAGATCCCCAGGTCAGCTCCTACGAGCAGTACTTC. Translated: CSARDPQVSSYEQYF.

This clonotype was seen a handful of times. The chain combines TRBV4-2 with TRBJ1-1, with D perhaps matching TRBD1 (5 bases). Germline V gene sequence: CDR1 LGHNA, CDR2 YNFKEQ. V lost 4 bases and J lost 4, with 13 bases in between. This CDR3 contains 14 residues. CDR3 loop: CASSLVTARTEAFF. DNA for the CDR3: TGTGCCAGCAGCCTTGTGACAGCTCGCACTGAAGCTTTCTTT.

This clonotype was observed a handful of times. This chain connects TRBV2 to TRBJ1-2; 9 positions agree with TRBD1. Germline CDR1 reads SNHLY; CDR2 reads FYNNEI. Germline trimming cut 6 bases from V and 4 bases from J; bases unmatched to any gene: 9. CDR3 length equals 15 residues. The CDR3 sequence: CASRIQGAMVYGYTF. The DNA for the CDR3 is TGTGCCAGCAGAATACAGGGGGCGATGGTCTATGGCTACACCTTC.

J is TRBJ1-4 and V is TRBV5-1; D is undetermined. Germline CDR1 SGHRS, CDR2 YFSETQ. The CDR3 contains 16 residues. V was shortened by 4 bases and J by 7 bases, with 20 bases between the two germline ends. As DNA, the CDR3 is TGCGCCAGCAGCCTCCTCCCAGTGGTAGCAGGTGAAAAACTGTTTTTT. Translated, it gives CASSLLPVVAGEKLFF.

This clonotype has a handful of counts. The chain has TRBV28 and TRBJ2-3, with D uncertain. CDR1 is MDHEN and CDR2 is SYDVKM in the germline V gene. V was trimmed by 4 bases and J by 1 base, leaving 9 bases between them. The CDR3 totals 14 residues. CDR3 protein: CASSSPSGTDTQYF. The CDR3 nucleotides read TGTGCCAGCAGTTCCCCCTCCGGCACAGATACGCAGTATTTT.

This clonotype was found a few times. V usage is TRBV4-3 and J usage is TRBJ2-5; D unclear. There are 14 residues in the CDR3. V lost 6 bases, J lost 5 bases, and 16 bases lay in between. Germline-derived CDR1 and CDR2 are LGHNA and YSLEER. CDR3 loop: CASRPGPLGETQYF. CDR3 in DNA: TGCGCCAGCAGACCCGGGCCCCTGGGGGAGACCCAGTACTTC.

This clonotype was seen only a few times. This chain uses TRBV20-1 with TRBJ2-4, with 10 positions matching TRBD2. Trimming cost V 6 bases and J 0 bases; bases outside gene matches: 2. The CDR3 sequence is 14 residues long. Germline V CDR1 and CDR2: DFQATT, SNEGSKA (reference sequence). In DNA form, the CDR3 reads TGCAGTGCCCGACTAGCGGGAGCCAAAAACATTCAGTACTTC. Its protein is CSARLAGAKNIQYF.

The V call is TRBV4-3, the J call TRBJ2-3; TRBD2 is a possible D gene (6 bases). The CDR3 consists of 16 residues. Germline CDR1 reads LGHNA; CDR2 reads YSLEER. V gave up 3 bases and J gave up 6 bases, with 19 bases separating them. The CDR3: CASSQAGGGRFDTQYF. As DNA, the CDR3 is TGCGCCAGCAGCCAGGCCGGTGGGGGGAGATTTGATACGCAGTATTTT.

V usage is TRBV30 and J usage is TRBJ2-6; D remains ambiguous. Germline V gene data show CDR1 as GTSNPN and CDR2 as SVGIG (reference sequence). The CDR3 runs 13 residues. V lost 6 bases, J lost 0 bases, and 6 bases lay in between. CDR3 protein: CACYVSGANVLTF. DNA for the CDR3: TGTGCCTGCTACGTCTCTGGGGCCAACGTCCTGACTTTC. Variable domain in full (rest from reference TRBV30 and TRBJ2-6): SQTIHQWPATLVQPVGSPLSLECTVEGTSNPNLYWYRQAAGRGLQLLFYSVGIGQISSEVPQNLSASRPQDRQFILSSKKLLLSDSGFYLCACYVSGANVLTFGAGSRLTVL.

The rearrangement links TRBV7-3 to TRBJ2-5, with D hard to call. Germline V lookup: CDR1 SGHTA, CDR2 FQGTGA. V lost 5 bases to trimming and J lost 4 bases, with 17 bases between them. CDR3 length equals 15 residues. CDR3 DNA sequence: TGTGCCAGCAGCCCCCAAGTGGGGTCGCGAGAGACCCAGTACTTC. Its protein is CASSPQVGSRETQYF.

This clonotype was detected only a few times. The CDR3 region is CASSLRGRGNEQFF. In DNA, the CDR3 is TGCGCCAGCAGCTTGAGGGGTCGGGGGAATGAGCAGTTCTTC. The chain employs TRBV5-1 and TRBJ2-1, with D tentatively TRBD2 (6 bases). With 1 base removed from V and 7 bases from J, the gap between germline ends came to 12 bases. Germline V gene data show CDR1 as SGHRS and CDR2 as YFSETQ. The CDR3 totals 14 residues.

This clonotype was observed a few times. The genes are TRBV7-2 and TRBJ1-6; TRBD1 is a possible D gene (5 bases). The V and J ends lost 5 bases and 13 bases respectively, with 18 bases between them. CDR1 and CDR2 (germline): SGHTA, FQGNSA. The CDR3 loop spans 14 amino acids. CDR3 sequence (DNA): TGTGCCAGCAGCCCCCGGGGCAGTGTTAACCCCCTCCACTTT. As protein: CASSPRGSVNPLHF.

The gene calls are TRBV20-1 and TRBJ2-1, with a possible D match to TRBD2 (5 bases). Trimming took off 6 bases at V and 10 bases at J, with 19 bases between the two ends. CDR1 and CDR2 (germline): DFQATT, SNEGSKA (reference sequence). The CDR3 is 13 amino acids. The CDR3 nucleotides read TGCAGTGCCCGGGGATTAGTCGATCAGGAGCAGTTCTTC. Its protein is CSARGLVDQEQFF.